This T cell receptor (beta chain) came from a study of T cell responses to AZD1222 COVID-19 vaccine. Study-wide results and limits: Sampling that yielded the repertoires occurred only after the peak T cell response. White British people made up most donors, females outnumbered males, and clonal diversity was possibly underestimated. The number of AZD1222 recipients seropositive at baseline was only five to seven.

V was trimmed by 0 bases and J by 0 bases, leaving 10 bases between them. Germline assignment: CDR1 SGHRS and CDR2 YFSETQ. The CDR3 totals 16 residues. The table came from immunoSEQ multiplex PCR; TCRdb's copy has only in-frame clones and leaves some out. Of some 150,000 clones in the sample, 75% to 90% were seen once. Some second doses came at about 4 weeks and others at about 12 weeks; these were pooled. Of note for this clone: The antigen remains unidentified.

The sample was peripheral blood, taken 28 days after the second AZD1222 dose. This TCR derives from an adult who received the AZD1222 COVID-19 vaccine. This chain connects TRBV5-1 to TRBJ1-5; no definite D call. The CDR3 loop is CASSLDGSNSNQPQHF. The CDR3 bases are TGCGCCAGCAGCTTGGATGGCAGCAATAGCAATCAGCCCCAGCATTTT.